The 8 T cell receptor beta chains reported below all come from one sample, sequenced in a study of T-cell reconstitution after alpha-beta-depleted transplantation in children. Researchers prepared the TCRbeta library using unique molecular identifiers, the study reports. Each CDR3 protein gets one entry after TCRdb re-called the PCR reads with MiXCR. The sample records some 280,000 distinct CDR3 sequences, 9.9% being singletons. The sequenced sample was PBMCs from the stem cell graft donor, obtained from the stem cell graft. The receptors derive from a human donor who donated a stem cell graft to a child with SCID.

This clonotype was found a few times. The chain is built from TRBV27 and TRBJ2-7; tentative D call: TRBD2 (5 bases). Germline V gene sequence: CDR1 MNHEY, CDR2 SMNVEV (reference sequence). With 2 bases removed from V and 6 bases from J, the gap between germline ends came to 17 bases. The CDR3 runs to 15 residues. Here the CDR3 DNA reads TGTGCCAGCAGTTTAGGGAGCCAGCCTTTGGGCGAGCAGTACTTC. Protein sequence: CASSLGSQPLGEQYF.

The chain uses TRBV7-9 and TRBJ2-3; D may correspond to TRBD1 or TRBD2 (5 bases each). The CDR3 length is 15 residues. Trimming took off 1 base at V and 3 bases at J, with 11 bases between the two ends. Germline V lookup: CDR1 SEHNR, CDR2 FQNEAQ (reference sequence). CDR3 region: CASSLGGIQTDTQYF. CDR3 bases: TGTGCCAGCAGCTTAGGGGGGATACAAACAGATACGCAGTATTTT. Combining the CDR3 with reference TRBV7-9 and TRBJ2-3 gives the whole variable domain DTGVSQNPRHKITKRGQNVTFRCDPISEHNRLYWYRQTLGQGPEFLTYFQNEAQLEKSRLLSDRFSAERPKGSFSTLEIQRTEQGDSAMYLCASSLGGIQTDTQYFGPGTRLTVL.

The rearrangement links TRBV14 to TRBJ2-7; 7 bases map to TRBD2. J gave up 1 base and V 5 bases, and 14 bases lay outside the gene matches. Germline V gene lookup returns CDR1 SGHDN and CDR2 FVKESK. This CDR3 region has 17 residues. CDR3 in amino acids: CASSARPGGGGSYEQYF. The CDR3 nucleotides are TGTGCCAGCAGCGCCCGCCCAGGTGGCGGGGGATCCTACGAGCAGTACTTC.

This chain links TRBV20-1 with TRBJ2-1; D is tentatively TRBD1 or TRBD2 (7 bases each). The V gene's germline CDR1 is DFQATT and CDR2 SNEGSKA (reference sequence). The CDR3 contains 12 residues. The V gene lost 6 bases and the J gene lost 11 bases, with 17 bases spanning the gap. The CDR3 DNA follows: TGCAGTGCCCAGGGGGGGGGTTCTCAGCAGTTCTTC. Translated: CSAQGGGSQQFF.

The V gene is TRBV6-5, the J gene TRBJ1-5, with D hard to call. This CDR3 is built from 12 residues. Germline V gene data show CDR1 as MNHEY and CDR2 as SVGAGI. The V end lost 9 bases, the J end lost 7 bases, and 13 bases lay between the germline ends. The CDR3 reads CARSALGQPQHF. The CDR3 DNA reads as TGTGCCAGAAGTGCCCTAGGACAGCCCCAGCATTTT.

This clonotype was detected a few times. The rearrangement links TRBV20-1 to TRBJ2-1; 9 bases agree with TRBD1. CDR1 DFQATT and CDR2 SNEGSKA come from the germline V gene (reference sequence). V gave up 1 base and J gave up 7 bases; unmatched junction bases: 8. This CDR3 has 15 amino acids. Here the CDR3 DNA reads TGCAGTGCTAGAGGGAGGGACAGGGCCCTGAATGAGCAGTTCTTC. Its translation: CSARGRDRALNEQFF.

This clonotype was detected a few times. V gene TRBV3-1 combines with J gene TRBJ2-1, with 9 bases identical to TRBD2. Germline assignment: CDR1 LGHDT and CDR2 YNNKEL (reference sequence). V gave up 4 bases and J gave up 3 bases; unmatched junction bases: 13. The CDR3 has 18 amino acids. CDR3 DNA sequence: TGTGCCAGCAGCCCTGGGACTAGCTGGTCCGGGGACTACAATGAGCAGTTCTTC. Its protein product is CASSPGTSWSGDYNEQFF.

V and J are TRBV12-3 or TRBV12-4 and TRBJ1-2, with a possible D match to TRBD1 (6 bases). Trimming pared 7 bases from V and 8 bases from J, leaving 17 bases between. CDR3 length: 13 residues. The CDR3: CASTLRGADGYTF. In nucleotides, the CDR3 is TGTGCCAGCACCCTGCGGGGGGCGGACGGCTACACCTTC.